This entry concerns a single T cell receptor (beta chain). Its antigen is unidentified. Every bit of the isolated RNA underwent reverse transcription, so sequencing read expressed TCRB transcripts. Method: immunoSEQ multiplex PCR; TCRdb's copy keeps in-frame clones and lacks some. The table lists roughly 340,000 clones, roughly 13% of them singletons. The data were taken from a study of beta chain features in type 1 diabetes. Study results and caveats: cDNA sequencing could over-represent cells with high TCR expression. TCRB CDR3 length was moderately but significantly reduced in all four CD4+ subsets of Type 1 diabetes patients.

CDR3 length equals 15 residues. V gave up 3 bases and J gave up 2 bases; unmatched junction bases: 6. Per the germline V gene, CDR1 is KGHSH and CDR2 is LQKENI. Based on CD45RO/CCR7/CD25/CD127/CD95/CD27, CD4+ regulatory, stem cell-like memory, naive and central memory cells were sorted. The V call is TRBV18, the J call TRBJ1-2; 7 bases line up with TRBD1. The receptor was derived from a young woman with type 1 diabetes. The sequenced material came from naive CD4+ T cells from blood. For the CDR3, the DNA is TGTGCCAGCTCACCGCCGGGACAGAGCAACTATGGCTACACCTTC. This gives the protein CASSPPGQSNYGYTF. Full variable domain (missing parts from reference TRBV18 and TRBJ1-2): NAGVMQNPRHLVRRRGQEARLRCSPMKGHSHVYWYRQLPEEGLKFMVYLQKENIIDESGMPKERFSAEFPKEGPSILRIQQVVRGDSAAYFCASSPPGQSNYGYTFGSGTRLTVV.